This TCR beta chain stems from a study of Ad26.COV2.S vaccination and SARS-CoV-2 variants. Repertoires were generated with immunoSEQ multiplex PCR, while TCRdb's copy carries only in-frame clones and drops some. Seen here are fewer than 300,000 clones, approximately 87% observed once, and the top ten hold around 3%. Germline-derived CDR1 and CDR2 are ENHRY and SYGVKD. The CDR3 loop spans 13 amino acids. V was trimmed by 4 bases and J by 3 bases, leaving 6 bases between them. Treatment given: some 20 received Ad26.COV2.S at low or high dose, single or two shots; about 5 received placebo; per-sample allocation not given. The investigators took samples on day 63 after the first vaccine or placebo injection. An adult of 18-55 years in Boston served as donor. What was given as vaccine was an Ad26 vector encoding Wuhan-strain SARS-CoV-2 spike.

V usage is TRBV10-3 and J usage is TRBJ2-2; D is unclear. The TCR originated in a person aged 18-65 years who received the Ad26.COV2.S COVID-19 vaccine or a placebo. The source was peripheral blood, collected in a trial of Ad26.COV2.S vaccine versus placebo. CDR3 sequence reads: CAISGGYTGELFF. The CDR3 DNA sequence: TGTGCCATCAGTGGTGGCTACACCGGGGAGCTGTTTTTT.